This T cell receptor (beta chain) was identified in a study of blood T cell repertoires in COVID-19. The CDR3 has 15 residues. The V end lost 4 bases, the J end lost 1 base, and 11 bases lay between the germline ends. Germline CDR1 SGHKS, CDR2 YYEKEE (reference sequence). Profiling relied on immunoSEQ multiplex PCR, and the TCRdb table lists in-frame clones only, not all of them. Of about 190,000 clones listed, approximately 84% are singletons. The TCR sequence derives from a woman in her 70s with active or convalescent COVID-19. The sequencing sample was made of peripheral blood. The V gene is TRBV5-5, the J gene TRBJ1-4, with D maybe TRBD1 (5 bases). The CDR3, as DNA: TGTGCCAGCAGCCGGGGGGGTGTAACTAATGAAAAACTGTTTTTT. Translation gives CASSRGGVTNEKLFF.